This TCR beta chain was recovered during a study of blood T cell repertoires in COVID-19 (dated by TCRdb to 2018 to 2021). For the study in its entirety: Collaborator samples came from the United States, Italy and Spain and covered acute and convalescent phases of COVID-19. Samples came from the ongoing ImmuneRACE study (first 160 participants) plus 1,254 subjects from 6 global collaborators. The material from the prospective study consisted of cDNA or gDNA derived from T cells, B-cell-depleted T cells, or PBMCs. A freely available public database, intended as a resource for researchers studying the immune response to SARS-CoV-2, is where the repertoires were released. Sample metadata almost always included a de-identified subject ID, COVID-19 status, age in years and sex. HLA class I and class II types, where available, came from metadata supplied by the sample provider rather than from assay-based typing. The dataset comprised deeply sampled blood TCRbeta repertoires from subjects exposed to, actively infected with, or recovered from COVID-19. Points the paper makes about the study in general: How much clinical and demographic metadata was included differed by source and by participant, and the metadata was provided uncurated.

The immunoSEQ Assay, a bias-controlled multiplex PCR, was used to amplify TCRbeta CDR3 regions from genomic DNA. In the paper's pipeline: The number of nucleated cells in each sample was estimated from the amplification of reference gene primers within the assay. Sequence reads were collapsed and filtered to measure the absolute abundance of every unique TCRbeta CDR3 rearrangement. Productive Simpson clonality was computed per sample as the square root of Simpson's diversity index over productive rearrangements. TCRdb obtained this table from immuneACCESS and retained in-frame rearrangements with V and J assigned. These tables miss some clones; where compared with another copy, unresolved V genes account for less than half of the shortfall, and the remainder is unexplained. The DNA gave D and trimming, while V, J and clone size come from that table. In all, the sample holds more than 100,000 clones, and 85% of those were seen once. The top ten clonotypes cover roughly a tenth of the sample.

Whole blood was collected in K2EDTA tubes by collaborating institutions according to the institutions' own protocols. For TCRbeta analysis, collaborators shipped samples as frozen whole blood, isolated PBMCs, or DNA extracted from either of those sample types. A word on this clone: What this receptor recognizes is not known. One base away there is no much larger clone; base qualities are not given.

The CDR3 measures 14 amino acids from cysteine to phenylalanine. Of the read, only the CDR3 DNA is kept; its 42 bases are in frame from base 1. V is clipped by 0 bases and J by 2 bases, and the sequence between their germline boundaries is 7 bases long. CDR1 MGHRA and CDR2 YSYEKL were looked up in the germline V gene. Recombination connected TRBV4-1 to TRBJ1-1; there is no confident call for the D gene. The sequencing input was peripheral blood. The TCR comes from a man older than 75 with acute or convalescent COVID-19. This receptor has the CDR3 CASSQDRDNTEAFF. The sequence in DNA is TGCGCCAGCAGCCAAGATCGGGATAACACTGAAGCTTTCTTT.